The 32 T cell receptor beta chains listed next were all sequenced from one sample in a study of CD8 T cells in ankylosing spondylitis. The study, taken as a whole, reports: In ankylosing spondylitis blood, a motif of seven or eight highly homologous TCR beta variants appeared characteristic.

What these receptors recognize is not known. TCRdb analysed the 5' RACE reads with MiXCR anew, one entry per CDR3 protein. The sample carries about 500,000 distinct CDR3 sequences, approximately 5.3% recorded once. The sample comprised blood, either unsorted or a sorted T cell fraction (not recorded which). The receptor source for this set is a male donor with ankylosing spondylitis.

Ten or more counts support this clonotype. This chain links TRBV5-1 with TRBJ2-7; 10 bases are a match to TRBD1. Germline loops: CDR1 SGHRS, CDR2 YFSETQ. The CDR3 extends over 15 amino acids. J gave up 2 bases and V 4 bases, and 6 bases lay outside the gene matches. In DNA, the CDR3 is TGCGCCAGCAGCAAGAGGGGACAGGGGACCTACGAGCAGTACTTC. It is translated as CASSKRGQGTYEQYF. Variable domain in full (rest from reference TRBV5-1 and TRBJ2-7): KAGVTQTPRYLIKTRGQQVTLSCSPISGHRSVSWYQQTPGQGLQFLFEYFSETQRNKGNFPGRFSGRQFSNSRSEMNVSTLELGDSALYLCASSKRGQGTYEQYFGPGTRLTVT.

This clonotype was counted at least ten times. The chain couples TRBV6-5 to TRBJ1-2; TRBD1 aligns across 7 bases. Germline CDR1 reads MNHEY; CDR2 reads SVGAGI. This CDR3 region has 14 residues. The V and J ends lost 0 bases and 5 bases, in that order; junction bases with no gene match: 3. CDR3 nucleotide sequence: TGTGCCAGCAGTTACTCCGGACAGGTGTATGGCTACACCTTC. Its protein product is CASSYSGQVYGYTF.

J is TRBJ1-3 and V is TRBV4-1, with D possibly TRBD1 on 6 matching bases. CDR3 length: 15 residues. Trimming removed 4 bases at V and 1 base at J, with 11 bases between. Germline assignment: CDR1 MGHRA and CDR2 YSYEKL. The DNA of the CDR3 is TGCGCCAGCAGCCCCCGAGGGGGATCTGGAAACACCATATATTTT. This translates into CASSPRGGSGNTIYF.

V usage is TRBV20-1 and J usage is TRBJ2-3; 11 bases fit TRBD2. Trimming cost V 8 bases and J 0 bases; bases outside gene matches: 10. The CDR3 contains 16 residues. CDR1 DFQATT and CDR2 SNEGSKA come from the germline V gene (reference sequence). DNA of the CDR3: TGCAGTCCATTTAGCGGGAGGGGATATAGCACAGATACGCAGTATTTT. Encoded protein: CSPFSGRGYSTDTQYF.

This clonotype was observed at least ten times. This chain connects TRBV7-9 to TRBJ2-2, with D unresolved. This CDR3 has 13 residues. Germline assignment: CDR1 SEHNR and CDR2 FQNEAQ (reference sequence). The V end lost 5 bases, the J end lost 6 bases, and 10 bases lay between the germline ends. CDR3 nucleotide sequence: TGTGCCAGCAGCCAGGCAGGTTCCGGGGAGCTGTTTTTT. Its protein product is CASSQAGSGELFF.

This clonotype came up many times. The chain couples TRBV7-3 to TRBJ1-1; D uncertain. The ends were cut back, 2 bases at V and 2 bases at J, with 6 bases in the middle. The CDR3 consists of 13 residues. Per germline, CDR1 SGHTA and CDR2 FQGTGA. The CDR3 region is CASSLWRNTEAFF. In DNA, the CDR3 is TGTGCCAGCAGCTTATGGCGTAACACTGAAGCTTTCTTT.

This clonotype was picked up many times. CDR3 loop: CASSWDTGNTIYF. The CDR3 DNA sequence: TGCGCCAGCAGCTGGGACACTGGAAACACCATATATTTT. The chain couples TRBV5-1 to TRBJ1-3; possibly TRBD1 for D (6 bases). This CDR3 has 13 amino acids. Germline V CDR1 and CDR2: SGHRS, YFSETQ. V shed 3 bases and J shed 2 bases, with 6 bases lying between them. Supplemented by reference TRBV5-1 and TRBJ1-3, the full variable domain reads KAGVTQTPRYLIKTRGQQVTLSCSPISGHRSVSWYQQTPGQGLQFLFEYFSETQRNKGNFPGRFSGRQFSNSRSEMNVSTLELGDSALYLCASSWDTGNTIYFGEGSWLTVV.

Only a few counts were recorded for this clonotype. The chain recombines TRBV5-1 with TRBJ2-1, with 16 nucleotides matching TRBD2. The CDR3 covers 16 residues. Losses at the gene ends were 4 bases for V and 9 bases for J; bases not matched to a gene: 7. CDR1 SGHRS and CDR2 YFSETQ come from the germline V gene. The CDR3 region is CASSAGTSGRAGEQFF. The CDR3 nucleotides read TGCGCCAGCAGCGCCGGGACTAGCGGGAGGGCCGGTGAGCAGTTCTTC.

This clonotype was observed at least ten times. J is TRBJ2-7 and V is TRBV27; 8 bases match TRBD2. CDR1 and CDR2 from the germline V gene are MNHEY and SMNVEV (reference sequence). The CDR3 extends over 15 amino acids. V was pared by 6 bases and J by 5 bases, with 12 bases of the junction left unmatched. The CDR3 protein is CASSEKLAAPDEQYF. For the CDR3, the DNA is TGTGCCAGCAGCGAAAAACTAGCGGCCCCGGACGAGCAGTACTTC.

This sequence joins TRBV5-1 and TRBJ2-1; 8 bases are shared with TRBD1. Unmatched junction bases numbered 8, after V lost 1 base and J lost 8 bases. This CDR3 has 15 amino acids. CDR1 SGHRS and CDR2 YFSETQ come from the germline V gene. In DNA, the CDR3 is TGCGCCAGCAGCTTGCGGGCAGGGGGCTTTTATGAGCAGTTCTTC. It is translated as CASSLRAGGFYEQFF.

At least ten counts were recorded for this clonotype. V is TRBV7-2 and J is TRBJ2-3, with 11 positions matching TRBD2. CDR1 and CDR2 (germline): SGHTA, FQGNSA. The CDR3 consists of 16 residues. J lost 2 bases, V lost 5 bases, and 6 bases had no gene match. The CDR3 region has the DNA TGTGCCAGCAGCGGTACTAGCGGGAGTGTCACAGATACGCAGTATTTT. Amino acid sequence: CASSGTSGSVTDTQYF.

This clonotype was picked up many times. The rearrangement uses TRBV9 and TRBJ2-5; 7 bases align to TRBD2. CDR3 size: 15 residues. V was clipped by 0 bases and J by 5 bases; unmatched bases: 7. CDR1 is SGDLS, CDR2 YYNGEE, per germline. CDR3: CASSVVGGSGETQYF. CDR3 DNA sequence: TGTGCCAGCAGCGTAGTCGGCGGGAGCGGGGAGACCCAGTACTTC.

This clonotype was found many times. The chain carries TRBV20-1 and TRBJ2-7, with 8 bases that match TRBD1. The CDR3 covers 14 residues. V was clipped by 0 bases and J by 2 bases; unmatched bases: 3. Germline V CDR1 and CDR2: DFQATT, SNEGSKA (reference sequence). The CDR3: CSARDGDRPYEQYF. For the CDR3, the DNA is TGCAGTGCTAGAGATGGGGACAGGCCCTACGAGCAGTACTTC.

The sample holds many counts of this clonotype. This sequence joins TRBV11-2 and TRBJ2-1; D is unclear. The V gene lost 5 bases and the J gene lost 5 bases, with 7 bases spanning the gap. The CDR3 is made up of 12 amino acids. Germline V gene data show CDR1 as SGHAT and CDR2 as FQNNGV. CDR3 nucleotide sequence: TGTGCCAGCAGCGGTCACAACAATGAGCAGTTCTTC. Its translation is CASSGHNNEQFF.

This clonotype was picked up many times. The rearrangement links TRBV28 to TRBJ1-5; no firm D call. The ends were cut back, 3 bases at V and 3 bases at J, with 15 bases in the middle. CDR1 is MDHEN and CDR2 is SYDVKM in the germline V gene. This CDR3 contains 16 residues. The CDR3 here is CASSFVIPRPNQPQHF. CDR3 in DNA: TGTGCCAGCAGTTTTGTCATCCCTAGGCCCAATCAGCCCCAGCATTTT.

The chain links TRBV28 to TRBJ2-3, with TRBD2 matching 8 bases. J gave up 1 base and V 4 bases, and 4 bases lay outside the gene matches. CDR1 and CDR2 (germline): MDHEN, SYDVKM. The length of the CDR3 is 15 residues. The CDR3 protein is CASSSAGDRTDTQYF. CDR3 DNA sequence: TGTGCCAGCAGTTCAGCGGGAGACCGCACAGATACGCAGTATTTT.

This clonotype was seen a handful of times. The chain employs TRBV7-6 and TRBJ2-5; no firm D call. The CDR3 length is 13 residues. Deletions cut 4 bases from V and 3 bases from J, with 9 bases between. CDR1 is SGHVS and CDR2 is FNYEAQ in the germline V gene. CDR3 in amino acids: CASSSPWEETQYF. CDR3 in DNA: TGTGCCAGCAGCTCCCCATGGGAAGAGACCCAGTACTTC.

This clonotype was counted ten times or more. This chain uses TRBV7-9 with TRBJ1-1; 8 positions match TRBD1. Germline lookup yields CDR1 SEHNR and CDR2 FQNEAQ (reference sequence). The CDR3 consists of 16 residues. V was pared by 5 bases and J by 1 base, with 9 bases of the junction left unmatched. This CDR3 reads CASSTRQGPQNTEAFF. The CDR3 DNA reads TGTGCCAGCAGCACAAGACAGGGGCCACAGAACACTGAAGCTTTCTTT.

This clonotype showed up many times. The J gene is TRBJ1-4, the V gene TRBV4-2, with D unclear. This CDR3 region has 14 residues. The V gene's germline CDR1 is LGHNA and CDR2 YNFKEQ. The V gene lost 7 bases and the J gene lost 7 bases, with 16 bases spanning the gap. In nucleotides, the CDR3 is TGTGCCAGCACCGAGGGTGGGTGGGGTGAAAAACTGTTTTTT. It translates to CASTEGGWGEKLFF.

This clonotype was observed at least ten times. The chain employs TRBV7-8 and TRBJ2-7, with D hard to call. Germline V gene sequence: CDR1 SGHVS, CDR2 FQNEAQ. Trimming removed 9 bases at V and 5 bases at J, with 11 bases between. The CDR3 has 11 amino acids. CDR3 DNA: TGTGCCAGTACCCAATTCGACGAGCAGTACTTC. Protein product: CASTQFDEQYF.

This clonotype showed up many times. The rearrangement uses TRBV10-3 and TRBJ1-6, with TRBD1 matching over 8 bases. CDR1 and CDR2 (germline): ENHRY, SYGVKD. Losses at the gene ends were 6 bases for V and 3 bases for J; bases not matched to a gene: 4. CDR3 length equals 15 residues. The CDR3 is CAISPGQGYNSPLHF. CDR3 nucleotides: TGTGCCATCAGCCCTGGACAGGGCTATAATTCACCCCTCCACTTT.

This clonotype has at least ten counts. V and J are TRBV4-1 and TRBJ2-3, with 11 bases matching TRBD2. V trimming: 0 bases; J trimming: 3 bases; junction bases outside the gene matches: 8. Germline loops: CDR1 MGHRA, CDR2 YSYEKL. The CDR3 consists of 18 residues. This CDR3 reads CASSQDPILAGVTDTQYF. The CDR3 region has the DNA TGCGCCAGCAGCCAAGATCCGATACTAGCGGGAGTAACAGATACGCAGTATTTT.

This clonotype was counted ten times or more. This chain connects TRBV7-9 to TRBJ1-3, with 8 bases aligning to TRBD1. Germline lookup yields CDR1 SEHNR and CDR2 FQNEAQ (reference sequence). This CDR3 is built from 16 residues. Germline trimming cut 5 bases from V and 4 bases from J; bases unmatched to any gene: 10. This CDR3 reads CASSRAGGAEGNTIYF. The CDR3 nucleotides are TGTGCCAGCAGCAGGGCAGGGGGCGCGGAAGGAAACACCATATATTTT.

The chain links TRBV21-1 to TRBJ1-1. TRBV21-1 is a pseudogene locus. The CDR3 runs to 17 residues. The CDR3 DNA follows: TGTGCCAGCAGCGAACAAATCAAGCCCTTCTCGAGGACTGAAGCTTTCTTT. This encodes CASSEQIKPFSRTEAFF.

The chain couples TRBV4-2 to TRBJ2-3, with 10 positions matching TRBD1. This CDR3 spans 18 amino acids. The germline gives CDR1 LGHNA, CDR2 YNFKEQ. Trimming at V came to 0 bases and at J to 3 bases, leaving 9 bases not matched to a gene. The CDR3 coding sequence is TGTGCCAGCAGCCAAGATGCAGCCGGGACAGGGGTTACAGATACGCAGTATTTT. It codes for CASSQDAAGTGVTDTQYF.

This clonotype was detected many times. The chain links TRBV7-8 to TRBJ2-2; D is undetermined. The CDR3 extends over 13 amino acids. V lost 1 base, J lost 3 bases, and 3 bases lay in between. The germline CDR1 and CDR2 sequences are SGHVS and FQNEAQ. The CDR3 is CASSLVYTGELFF. In DNA form, the CDR3 reads TGTGCCAGCAGCTTAGTATACACCGGGGAGCTGTTTTTT. Together with reference TRBV7-8 and TRBJ2-2, the CDR3 gives the full variable domain: GAGVSQSPRYKVAKRGQDVALRCDPISGHVSLFWYQQALGQGPEFLTYFQNEAQLDKSGLPSDRFFAERPEGSVSTLKIQRTQQEDSAVYLCASSLVYTGELFFGEGSRLTVL.

The sample holds many counts of this clonotype. The CDR3 region has the DNA TGCAGTGCTTTACAGGGGTTATGGGAGACCCAGTACTTC. Translating gives CSALQGLWETQYF. The chain couples TRBV20-1 to TRBJ2-5; 7 bases align to TRBD1. The CDR3 contains 13 residues. The trim removed 5 bases at V and 5 bases at J, leaving 8 bases unmatched. Germline V gene sequence: CDR1 DFQATT, CDR2 SNEGSKA (reference sequence).

This clonotype was detected many times. The DNA for the CDR3 is TGTGCCACCAGCAGAGACAGGGGGGAGGACGAGCAGTACTTC. Protein product: CATSRDRGEDEQYF. The chain combines TRBV15 with TRBJ2-7; tentative D call: TRBD1 (7 bases). Germline V gene sequence: CDR1 LNHNV, CDR2 YYDKDF (reference sequence). V lost 0 bases to trimming and J lost 5 bases, with 11 bases between them. The CDR3 runs 14 residues.

This clonotype was recorded many times. The V and J genes are TRBV2 and TRBJ2-7; no clear D. CDR1 is SNHLY and CDR2 is FYNNEI in the germline V gene. CDR3 length: 11 residues. Trimming pared 7 bases from V and 3 bases from J, leaving 7 bases between. CDR3 nucleotide sequence: TGTGCCAGCACCCGAATCTACGAGCAGTACTTC. It translates to CASTRIYEQYF.

The rearrangement uses TRBV6-1 and TRBJ2-6, with D perhaps assigned TRBD1 or TRBD2 (5 bases each). V was pared by 5 bases and J by 0 bases, with 14 bases between. The CDR3 has 17 residues. Germline V gene lookup returns CDR1 MNHNS and CDR2 SASEGT. The CDR3 here is CASSRRDGNSGANVLTF. In DNA form, the CDR3 reads TGTGCCAGCAGTCGCCGGGACGGGAACTCTGGGGCCAACGTCCTGACTTTC.

Only a few counts were recorded for this clonotype. The gene calls are TRBV7-2 and TRBJ2-7; tentatively, D is TRBD1 (6 bases). The length of the CDR3 is 14 residues. Trimming removed 0 bases from V and 6 bases from J, with 12 bases in between. CDR1 is SGHTA and CDR2 is FQGNSA in the germline V gene. The DNA of the CDR3 is TGTGCCAGCAGCTTAGCGTACAGGGATTCCGAGCAGTACTTC. It is translated as CASSLAYRDSEQYF.

This clonotype occurred many times. The chain carries TRBV28 and TRBJ1-5, with D possibly being TRBD1 (6 bases). V was shortened by 3 bases and J by 3 bases, with 18 bases between the two germline ends. The CDR3 loop spans 17 amino acids. Per the germline V gene, CDR1 is MDHEN and CDR2 is SYDVKM. The CDR3 is CASSLDGGGQNNQPQHF. Here the CDR3 DNA reads TGTGCCAGCAGTTTGGATGGGGGTGGACAGAACAATCAGCCCCAGCATTTT.